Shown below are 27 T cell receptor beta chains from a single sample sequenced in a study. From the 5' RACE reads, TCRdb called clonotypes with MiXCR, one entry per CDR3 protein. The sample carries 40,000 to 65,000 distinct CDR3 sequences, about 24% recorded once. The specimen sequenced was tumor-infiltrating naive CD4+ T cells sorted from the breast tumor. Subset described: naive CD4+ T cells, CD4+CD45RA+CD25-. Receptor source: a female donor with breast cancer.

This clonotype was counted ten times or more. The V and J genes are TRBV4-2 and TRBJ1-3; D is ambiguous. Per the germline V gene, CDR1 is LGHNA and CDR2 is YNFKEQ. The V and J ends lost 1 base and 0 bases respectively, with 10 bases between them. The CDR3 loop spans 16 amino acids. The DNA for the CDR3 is TGTGCCAGCAGCCAAGTCAGGAGGCCCTCTGGAAACACCATATATTTT. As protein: CASSQVRRPSGNTIYF.

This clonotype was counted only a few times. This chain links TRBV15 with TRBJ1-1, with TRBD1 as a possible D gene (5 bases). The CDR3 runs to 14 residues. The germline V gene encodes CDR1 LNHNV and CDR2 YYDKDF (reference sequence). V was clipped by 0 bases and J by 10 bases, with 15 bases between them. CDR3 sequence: CATSRDRGGGAAFF. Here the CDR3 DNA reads TGTGCCACCAGCAGAGATAGGGGTGGGGGTGCAGCTTTCTTT.

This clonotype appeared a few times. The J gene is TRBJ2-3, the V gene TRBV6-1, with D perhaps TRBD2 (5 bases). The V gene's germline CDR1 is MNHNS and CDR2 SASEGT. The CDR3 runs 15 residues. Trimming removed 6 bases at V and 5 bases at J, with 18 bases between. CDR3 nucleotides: TGTGCCAGCAGCGCTCTTACTACCGGACTAGATACGCAGTATTTT. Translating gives CASSALTTGLDTQYF.

The CDR3 here is CASSEGREPNQPQHF. In nucleotides, the CDR3 is TGTGCCAGCAGTGAAGGCAGGGAGCCGAATCAGCCCCAGCATTTT. The chain is built from TRBV2 and TRBJ1-5; perhaps TRBD1 as D (5 bases). From germline, CDR1 is SNHLY and CDR2 FYNNEI. CDR3 length: 15 amino acids. Trimming removed 1 base at V and 4 bases at J, with 11 bases between. Full variable domain (missing parts from reference TRBV2 and TRBJ1-5): EPEVTQTPSHQVTQMGQEVILRCVPISNHLYFYWYRQILGQKVEFLVSFYNNEISEKSEIFDDQFSVERPDGSNFTLKIRSTKLEDSAMYFCASSEGREPNQPQHFGDGTRLSIL.

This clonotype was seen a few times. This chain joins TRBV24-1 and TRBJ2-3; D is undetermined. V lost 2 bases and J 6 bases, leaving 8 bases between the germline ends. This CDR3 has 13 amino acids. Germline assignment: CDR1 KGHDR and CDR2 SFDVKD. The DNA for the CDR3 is TGTGCCACCAGTGATTCCCGGCGGGATACGCAGTATTTT. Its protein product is CATSDSRRDTQYF.

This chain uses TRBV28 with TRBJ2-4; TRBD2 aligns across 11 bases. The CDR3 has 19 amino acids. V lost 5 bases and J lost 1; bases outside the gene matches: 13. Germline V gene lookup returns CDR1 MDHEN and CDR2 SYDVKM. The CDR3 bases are TGTGCCAGCAGTCCCCAGGGACTAGCGGTTGGGGAGGCCAAAAACATTCAGTACTTC. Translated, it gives CASSPQGLAVGEAKNIQYF.

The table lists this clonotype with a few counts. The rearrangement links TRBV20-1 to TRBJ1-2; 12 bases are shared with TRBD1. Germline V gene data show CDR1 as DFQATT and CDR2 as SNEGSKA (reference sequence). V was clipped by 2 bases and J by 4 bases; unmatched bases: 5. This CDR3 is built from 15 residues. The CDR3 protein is CSARRAGQGAYGYTF. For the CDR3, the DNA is TGCAGTGCTAGAAGGGCGGGACAGGGGGCCTATGGCTACACCTTC.

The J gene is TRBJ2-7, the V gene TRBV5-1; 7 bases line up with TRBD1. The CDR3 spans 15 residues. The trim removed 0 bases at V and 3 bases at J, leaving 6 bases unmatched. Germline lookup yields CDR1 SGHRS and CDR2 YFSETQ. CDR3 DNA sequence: TGCGCCAGCAGCTTGGAGGGGGCCCCCATCTACGAGCAGTACTTC. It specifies CASSLEGAPIYEQYF. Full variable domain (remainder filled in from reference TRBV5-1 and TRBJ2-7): KAGVTQTPRYLIKTRGQQVTLSCSPISGHRSVSWYQQTPGQGLQFLFEYFSETQRNKGNFPGRFSGRQFSNSRSEMNVSTLELGDSALYLCASSLEGAPIYEQYFGPGTRLTVT.

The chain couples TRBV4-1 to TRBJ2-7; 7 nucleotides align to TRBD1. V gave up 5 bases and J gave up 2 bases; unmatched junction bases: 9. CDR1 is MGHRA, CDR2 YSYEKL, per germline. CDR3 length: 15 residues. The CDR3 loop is CASSYLRRGPYEQYF. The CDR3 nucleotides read TGCGCCAGCAGCTATTTGAGAAGGGGGCCCTACGAGCAGTACTTC.

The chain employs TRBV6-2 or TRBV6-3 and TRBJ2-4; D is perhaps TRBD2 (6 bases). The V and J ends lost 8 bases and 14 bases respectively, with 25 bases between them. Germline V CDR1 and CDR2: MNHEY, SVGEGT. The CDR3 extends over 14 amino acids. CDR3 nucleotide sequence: TGTGCCAGCCTGGCGGCGACTAGATCAAATGGGGAGTACTTC. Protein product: CASLAATRSNGEYF.

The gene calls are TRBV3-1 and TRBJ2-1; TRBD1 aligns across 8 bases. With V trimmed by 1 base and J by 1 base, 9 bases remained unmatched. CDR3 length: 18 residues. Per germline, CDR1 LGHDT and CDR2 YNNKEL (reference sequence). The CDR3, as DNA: TGTGCCAGCAGCCAAGTCTTCGGACAGGGCGGTTCCTACAATGAGCAGTTCTTC. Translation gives CASSQVFGQGGSYNEQFF.

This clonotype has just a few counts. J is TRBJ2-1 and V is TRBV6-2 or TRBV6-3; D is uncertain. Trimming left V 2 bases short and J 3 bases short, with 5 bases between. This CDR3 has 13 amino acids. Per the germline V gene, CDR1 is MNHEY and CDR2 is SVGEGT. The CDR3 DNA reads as TGTGCCAGCAGTTACCGGGTCTACAATGAGCAGTTCTTC. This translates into CASSYRVYNEQFF.

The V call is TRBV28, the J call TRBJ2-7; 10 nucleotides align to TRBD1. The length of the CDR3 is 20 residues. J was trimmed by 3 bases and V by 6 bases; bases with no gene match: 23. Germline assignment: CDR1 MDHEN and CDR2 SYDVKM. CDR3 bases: TGTGCCAGCAGCGGGGGGGCAGGGGACAGGGGAAAAGGCTCACTCTACGAGCAGTACTTC. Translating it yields CASSGGAGDRGKGSLYEQYF.

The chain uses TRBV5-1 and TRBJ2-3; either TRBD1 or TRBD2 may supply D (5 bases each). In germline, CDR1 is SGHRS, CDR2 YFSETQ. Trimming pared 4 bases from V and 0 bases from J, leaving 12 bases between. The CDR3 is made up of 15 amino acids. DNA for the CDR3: TGCGCCAGCAGCGAAGACGGGACGAGCACAGATACGCAGTATTTT. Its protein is CASSEDGTSTDTQYF.

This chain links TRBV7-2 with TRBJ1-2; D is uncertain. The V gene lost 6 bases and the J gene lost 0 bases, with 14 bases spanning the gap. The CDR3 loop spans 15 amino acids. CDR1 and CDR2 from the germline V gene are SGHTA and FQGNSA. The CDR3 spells CASSPHQSPNYGYTF. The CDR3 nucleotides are TGTGCCAGCAGTCCCCACCAGAGCCCTAACTATGGCTACACCTTC. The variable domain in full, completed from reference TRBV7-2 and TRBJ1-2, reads GAGVSQSPSNKVTEKGKDVELRCDPISGHTALYWYRQSLGQGLEFLIYFQGNSAPDKSGLPSDRFSAERTGGSVSTLTIQRTQQEDSAVYLCASSPHQSPNYGYTFGSGTRLTVV.

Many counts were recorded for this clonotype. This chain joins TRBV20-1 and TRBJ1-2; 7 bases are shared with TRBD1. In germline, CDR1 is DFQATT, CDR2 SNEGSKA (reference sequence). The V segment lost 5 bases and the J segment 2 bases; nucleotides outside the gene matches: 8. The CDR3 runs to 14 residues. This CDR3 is CSAPKGGGNYGYTF. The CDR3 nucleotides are TGCAGTGCTCCAAAGGGAGGGGGCAACTATGGCTACACCTTC.

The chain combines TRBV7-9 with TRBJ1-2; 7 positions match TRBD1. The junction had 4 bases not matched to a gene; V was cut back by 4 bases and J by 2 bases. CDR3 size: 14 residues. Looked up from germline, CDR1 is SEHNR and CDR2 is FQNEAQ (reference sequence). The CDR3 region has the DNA TGTGCCAGCAGCTCGGACAGGACGAACTATGGCTACACCTTC. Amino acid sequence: CASSSDRTNYGYTF.

The CDR3 sequence: CSARTRPNYGYTF. The CDR3 bases are TGCAGTGCTAGGACCAGACCTAACTATGGCTACACCTTC. The chain employs TRBV20-1 and TRBJ1-2; the D is unclear. The CDR3 is 13 residues long. The germline V and J ends were trimmed by 3 bases and 0 bases, with 8 bases remaining between them. Germline CDR1 DFQATT, CDR2 SNEGSKA (reference sequence).

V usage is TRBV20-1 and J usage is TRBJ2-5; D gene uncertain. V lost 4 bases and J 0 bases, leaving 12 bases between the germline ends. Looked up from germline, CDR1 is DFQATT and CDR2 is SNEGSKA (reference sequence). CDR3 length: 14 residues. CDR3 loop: CSAKDNRYQETQYF. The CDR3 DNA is TGCAGTGCTAAAGACAATAGGTACCAAGAGACCCAGTACTTC.

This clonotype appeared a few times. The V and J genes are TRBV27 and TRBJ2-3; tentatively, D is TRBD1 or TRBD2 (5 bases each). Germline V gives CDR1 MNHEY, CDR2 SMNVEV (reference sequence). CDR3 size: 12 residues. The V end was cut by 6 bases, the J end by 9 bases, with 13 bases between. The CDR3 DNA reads TGTGCCAGCAGGGTCCCGGGGCGGACGCAGTATTTT. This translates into CASRVPGRTQYF.

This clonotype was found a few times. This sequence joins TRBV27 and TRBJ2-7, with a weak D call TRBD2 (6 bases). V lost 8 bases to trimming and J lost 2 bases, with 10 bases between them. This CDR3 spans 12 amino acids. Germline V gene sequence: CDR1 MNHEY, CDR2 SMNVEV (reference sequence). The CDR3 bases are TGTGCCAGCGGGACTCTACCCTACGAGCAGTACTTC. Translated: CASGTLPYEQYF.

CDR3 amino acids: CASSLRESNEKLFF. The CDR3 coding sequence is TGTGCCAGCAGCTTGAGAGAGAGTAATGAAAAACTGTTTTTT. The V and J genes are TRBV5-6 and TRBJ1-4; D remains ambiguous. This CDR3 comprises 14 residues. Germline assignment: CDR1 SGHDT and CDR2 YYEEEE. Trimming pared 1 base from V and 4 bases from J, leaving 8 bases between.

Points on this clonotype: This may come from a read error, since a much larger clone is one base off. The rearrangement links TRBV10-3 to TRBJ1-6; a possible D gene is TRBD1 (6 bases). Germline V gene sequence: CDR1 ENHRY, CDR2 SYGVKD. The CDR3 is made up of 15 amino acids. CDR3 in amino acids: CAIRDRMGAESPHHF. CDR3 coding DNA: TGTGCCATCAGGGACCGAATGGGGGCGGAATCACCCCACCACTTT.

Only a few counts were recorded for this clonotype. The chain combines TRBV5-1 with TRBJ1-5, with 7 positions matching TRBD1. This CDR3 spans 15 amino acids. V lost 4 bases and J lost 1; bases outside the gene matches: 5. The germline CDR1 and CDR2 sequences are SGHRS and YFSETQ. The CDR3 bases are TGCGCCAGCAGCATAGGGACAGCAAGCAATCAGCCCCAGCATTTT. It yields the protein CASSIGTASNQPQHF. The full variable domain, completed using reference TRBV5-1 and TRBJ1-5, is KAGVTQTPRYLIKTRGQQVTLSCSPISGHRSVSWYQQTPGQGLQFLFEYFSETQRNKGNFPGRFSGRQFSNSRSEMNVSTLELGDSALYLCASSIGTASNQPQHFGDGTRLSIL.

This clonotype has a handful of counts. The CDR3 spells CASSPVAGLMNTEAFF. The CDR3 bases are TGTGCCAGTAGTCCCGTGGCAGGGCTTATGAACACTGAAGCTTTCTTT. V gene TRBV19 combines with J gene TRBJ1-1, with a weak D call TRBD1 (5 bases). The CDR3 loop spans 16 amino acids. V gave up 5 bases and J gave up 0 bases, with 16 bases separating them. CDR1 LNHDA and CDR2 SQIVND come from the germline V gene (reference sequence).

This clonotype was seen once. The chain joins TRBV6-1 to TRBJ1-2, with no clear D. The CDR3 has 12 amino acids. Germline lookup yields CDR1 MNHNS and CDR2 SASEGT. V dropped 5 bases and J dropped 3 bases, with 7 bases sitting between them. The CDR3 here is CASSPQHYGYTF. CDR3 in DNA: TGTGCCAGCAGTCCTCAGCACTATGGCTACACCTTC.

The CDR3 spells CASTLGRGVGGYTF. CDR3 nucleotide sequence: TGTGCCAGCACCCTGGGGCGGGGGGTAGGCGGCTACACCTTC. The V and J genes are TRBV27 and TRBJ1-2; D perhaps matches TRBD1 (5 bases). CDR3 length: 14 residues. Looked up from germline, CDR1 is MNHEY and CDR2 is SMNVEV (reference sequence). V was clipped by 7 bases and J by 8 bases, with 20 bases between them.